Following are 22 T cell receptor beta chains from one sample sequenced in a study of Ad26.COV2.S vaccination and SARS-CoV-2 variants. As to treatment: 15 to 20 received Ad26.COV2.S at low or high dose, single or two shots; about 5 received placebo; per-sample allocation not given. Samples were taken on day 63 after the first vaccine or placebo injection. The protocol was immunoSEQ multiplex PCR, while the TCRdb copy is restricted to in-frame clones and leaves out a portion. Here the sample spans some 370,000 clones, about four fifths being singletons. Sequenced material: peripheral blood, taken in a trial of Ad26.COV2.S vaccine versus placebo. The receptors were sampled from a person aged 18-65 years who received the Ad26.COV2.S COVID-19 vaccine or a placebo.

The chain combines TRBV11-3 with TRBJ1-3, with no clear D. Germline V gene data show CDR1 as SGHNT and CDR2 as YENEEA. Trimming cost V 6 bases and J 0 bases, with 12 bases left between them. This CDR3 comprises 15 residues. The CDR3 loop reads CASRGNYDSGNTIYF. CDR3 DNA sequence: TGTGCCAGCAGAGGGAACTACGACTCTGGAAACACCATATATTTT. Drawing the rest from reference TRBV11-3 and TRBJ1-3, the complete variable domain is EAGVVQSPRYKIIEKKQPVAFWCNPISGHNTLYWYLQNLGQGPELLIRYENEEAVDDSQLPKDRFSAERLKGVDSTLKIQPAELGDSAVYLCASRGNYDSGNTIYFGEGSWLTVV.

CDR3 DNA: TGTGCCAGCAGCTTAGGTGGGCCCCCTTGGGAGCAGTACTTC. Translated, it gives CASSLGGPPWEQYF. The chain recombines TRBV11-2 with TRBJ2-7; D call uncertain. Germline V gives CDR1 SGHAT, CDR2 FQNNGV. V was pared by 1 base and J by 7 bases, with 14 bases between. The CDR3 runs to 14 residues.

The chain recombines TRBV4-3 with TRBJ1-6, with D possibly TRBD1 on 5 matching bases. The length of the CDR3 is 14 residues. Per germline, CDR1 LGHNA and CDR2 YSLEER. V was trimmed by 3 bases and J by 10 bases, leaving 13 bases between them. CDR3 sequence: CASSQLRGNSPLHF. For the CDR3, the DNA is TGCGCCAGCAGCCAGCTCCGGGGGAACTCACCCCTCCACTTT.

In its sample, this clone was seen a few times. The CDR3 nucleotides read TGCGCCAGCAGCCAAGAGGGGACAGGGAACACTGAAGCTTTCTTT. This sequence encodes CASSQEGTGNTEAFF. This chain uses TRBV4-1 with TRBJ1-1, with 8 bases identical to TRBD1. CDR3 length: 15 residues. V was pared by 0 bases and J by 1 base, with 1 base of the junction left unmatched. CDR1 MGHRA and CDR2 YSYEKL come from the germline V gene.

The gene calls are TRBV12-3 or TRBV12-4 and TRBJ1-5; unclear D gene. This CDR3 region has 12 residues. The germline V and J ends were trimmed by 3 bases and 9 bases, with 9 bases remaining between them. DNA of the CDR3: TGTGCCAGCAGTTTGGAGGGTCGGCCCCAGCATTTT. Translated: CASSLEGRPQHF.

This rearrangement joins TRBV4-3 to TRBJ1-1, with TRBD1 identical over 7 bases. J gave up 11 bases and V 4 bases, and 10 bases lay outside the gene matches. The CDR3 is 13 amino acids. The germline V gene encodes CDR1 LGHNA and CDR2 YSLEER. The CDR3 reads CASSPRGLEGAFF. The CDR3, as DNA: TGCGCCAGCAGCCCTAGGGGGCTAGAAGGCGCTTTCTTT.

The gene calls are TRBV9 and TRBJ2-7, with TRBD1 matching 10 bases. The CDR3 covers 15 residues. V trimming: 1 base; J trimming: 4 bases; junction bases outside the gene matches: 5. The germline gives CDR1 SGDLS, CDR2 YYNGEE. This CDR3 is CASSVLPGQGYEQYF. In DNA, the CDR3 is TGTGCCAGCAGCGTATTACCGGGACAGGGGTACGAGCAGTACTTC.

The chain is built from TRBV2 and TRBJ2-3; the match to TRBD2 covers 12 bases. Germline V gene lookup returns CDR1 SNHLY and CDR2 FYNNEI. V trimming: 5 bases; J trimming: 1 base; junction bases outside the gene matches: 4. The CDR3 spans 16 residues. The CDR3 nucleotides read TGTGCCAGCAGTCCGGGACTAGCGGGCGGCACAGATACGCAGTATTTT. As protein: CASSPGLAGGTDTQYF.

This clone occurred once. The J gene is TRBJ1-5, the V gene TRBV6-5; 11 bases agree with TRBD1. The CDR3 contains 15 residues. The V gene's germline CDR1 is MNHEY and CDR2 SVGAGI. V was clipped by 2 bases and J by 7 bases; unmatched bases: 4. In nucleotides, the CDR3 is TGTGCCAGCAGTTACCGGGGACAGGGGGACCAGCCCCAGCATTTT. As protein: CASSYRGQGDQPQHF.

This sequence joins TRBV6-6 and TRBJ1-1, with a weak D call TRBD1 (5 bases). Between the trimmed V and J ends, which lost 0 bases and 9 bases, there was a span of 14 bases. Germline V gene lookup returns CDR1 MNHNY and CDR2 SVGAGI (reference sequence). CDR3 length: 14 amino acids. The CDR3 region has the DNA TGTGCCAGCAGTTACTCGATCCAGGGTGGAAAAGCTTTCTTT. Translated: CASSYSIQGGKAFF.

The chain has TRBV5-1 and TRBJ2-7; 9 bases map to TRBD1. Germline V gene lookup returns CDR1 SGHRS and CDR2 YFSETQ. The V gene end was trimmed by 4 bases and the J gene end by 6 bases; junction bases not matched to a gene: 17. CDR3 size: 17 residues. The CDR3 reads CASSPGEVGTGLPEQYF. The CDR3 DNA is TGCGCCAGCAGCCCCGGTGAGGTGGGGACAGGGCTACCCGAGCAGTACTTC.

This CDR3 reads CASSLGGTSEYYEQYF. The CDR3 nucleotides read TGCGCCAGCAGCTTGGGAGGGACTAGCGAGTACTACGAGCAGTACTTC. This rearrangement joins TRBV5-1 to TRBJ2-7; 10 nucleotides line up with TRBD2. Germline CDR1 and CDR2: SGHRS and YFSETQ. J lost 3 bases, V lost 0 bases, and 6 bases had no gene match. The CDR3 is made up of 16 amino acids.

In regard to this clone: This sample includes further DNA sequences coding for the same CDR3. The DNA of the CDR3 is TGTGCCAGCAGCCCGCGGGACCAAGAGACCCAGTACTTC. It is translated as CASSPRDQETQYF. The chain links TRBV7-9 to TRBJ2-5, with D tentatively TRBD2 (5 bases). The V gene's germline CDR1 is SEHNR and CDR2 FQNEAQ (reference sequence). The CDR3 extends over 13 amino acids. V was trimmed by 5 bases and J by 0 bases, leaving 7 bases between them.

The V and J genes are TRBV6-5 and TRBJ1-6; D ambiguous. The CDR3 extends over 15 amino acids. The V end was cut by 6 bases, the J end by 2 bases, with 11 bases between. Germline CDR1 and CDR2: MNHEY and SVGAGI. CDR3 loop: CASREMRAYNSPLHF. CDR3 nucleotide sequence: TGTGCCAGCAGGGAGATGCGGGCCTATAATTCACCCCTCCACTTT.

CDR3 DNA sequence: TGTGCCAGTAGTCCGTCCCAGGGGGGGTGGGGAAACAATGAGCAGTTCTTC. Encoded protein: CASSPSQGGWGNNEQFF. The chain carries TRBV19 and TRBJ2-1; D is perhaps TRBD1 or TRBD2 (7 bases each). Germline V gives CDR1 LNHDA, CDR2 SQIVND (reference sequence). The V gene lost 5 bases and the J gene lost 5 bases, with 22 bases spanning the gap. The CDR3 contains 17 residues.

The genes are TRBV11-2 and TRBJ1-2; D unclear. Germline-derived CDR1 and CDR2 are SGHAT and FQNNGV. The CDR3 runs to 13 residues. With 4 bases removed from V and 8 bases from J, the gap between germline ends came to 14 bases. The CDR3 nucleotides are TGTGCCAGCAGCTCTGTAGCGGGGTACGGCTACACCTTC. Protein sequence: CASSSVAGYGYTF. Full variable domain (outside the CDR3, taken from reference TRBV11-2 and TRBJ1-2): EAGVAQSPRYKIIEKRQSVAFWCNPISGHATLYWYQQILGQGPKLLIQFQNNGVVDDSQLPKDRFSAERLKGVDSTLKIQPAKLEDSAVYLCASSSVAGYGYTFGSGTRLTVV.

Sample share makes this clone medium-sized. The rearrangement joins TRBV3-1 (or the pseudogene TRBV3-2) to TRBJ1-1; the D gene is possibly TRBD1 (6 bases). The V gene's germline CDR1 is LGHDT and CDR2 YNNKEL (reference sequence). This CDR3 region has 15 residues. With 1 base removed from V and 5 bases from J, the gap between germline ends came to 14 bases. The CDR3: CASSQGRGKKTEAFF. The CDR3 DNA sequence: TGTGCCAGCAGCCAAGGAAGGGGGAAGAAGACTGAAGCTTTCTTT.

This sequence joins TRBV13 and TRBJ2-5, with 11 positions matching TRBD2. V gave up 10 bases and J gave up 6 bases; unmatched junction bases: 10. The CDR3 length is 14 residues. CDR1 is PRHDT, CDR2 FYEKMQ, per germline (reference sequence). CDR3 sequence reads: CATASGRNLQTQYF. The CDR3 region has the DNA TGTGCCACCGCTAGCGGGAGGAACCTCCAGACCCAGTACTTC.

The chain is built from TRBV5-1 and TRBJ2-1, with TRBD2 identical over 8 bases. The V and J ends lost 0 bases and 9 bases, in that order; junction bases with no gene match: 11. CDR3 length: 16 residues. Looked up from germline, CDR1 is SGHRS and CDR2 is YFSETQ. CDR3 DNA: TGCGCCAGCAGCTTGGCCAGCGGGAGTGAAGAAGGTGAGCAGTTCTTC. Its protein is CASSLASGSEEGEQFF.

The chain uses TRBV27 and TRBJ2-7, with D possibly TRBD1 on 5 matching bases. The CDR3 sequence is 14 residues long. V was shortened by 1 base and J by 6 bases, with 13 bases between the two germline ends. The germline gives CDR1 MNHEY, CDR2 SMNVEV (reference sequence). CDR3 sequence: CASSLWPRVGEQYF. The CDR3 DNA follows: TGTGCCAGCAGTTTATGGCCCAGGGTCGGCGAGCAGTACTTC.

The rearrangement uses TRBV3-1 (or the pseudogene TRBV3-2) and TRBJ1-2; 11 positions agree with TRBD1. The ends lost 4 bases at V and 4 bases at J; junction bases unmatched: 2. CDR3 length: 14 amino acids. The germline V gene encodes CDR1 LGHDT and CDR2 YNNKEL (reference sequence). DNA of the CDR3: TGTGCCAGCAGCCGGACAGGGGGCATCTATGGCTACACCTTC. Its protein is CASSRTGGIYGYTF.

In its sample, this clone was seen a few times. The chain joins TRBV20-1 to TRBJ1-1, with D unclear. V lost 6 bases and J 1 base, leaving 6 bases between the germline ends. The CDR3 is 11 amino acids. Germline CDR1 DFQATT, CDR2 SNEGSKA (reference sequence). The CDR3 DNA sequence: TGCAGTGCGGTCAAGAACACTGAAGCTTTCTTT. It is translated as CSAVKNTEAFF.